This T cell receptor beta chain was sequenced for a study of OX40 agonist ivuxolimab in advanced cancers. TCRdb's table, derived via immunoSEQ multiplex PCR, lists solely in-frame clones and lacks some. The data show more than 25,000 clones, with about 84% seen just once and 25% held by the top ten. Germline CDR1 reads LNHDA; CDR2 reads SQIVND (reference sequence). The V end was cut by 6 bases, the J end by 5 bases, with 10 bases between. This CDR3 contains 12 residues. The material sequenced was CD4+ or CD8+ T cells sorted from blood, taken in a trial of the OX40 agonist ivuxolimab. This receptor was identified in an adult with an advanced solid tumor such as melanoma, head and neck, liver or kidney cancer. The chain combines TRBV19 with TRBJ1-1; D not certain. In DNA, the CDR3 is TGTGCCAGTAGCGGAGGGATGACTGAAGCTTTCTTT. Translating it yields CASSGGMTEAFF.